The 5 T cell receptor beta chains in this list originate from one sample, sequenced in a study of T cell responses to AZD1222 COVID-19 vaccine listed by TCRdb under 2021. Library method: the immunoSEQ multiplex PCR assay. What TCRdb holds here is the immuneACCESS table cut down to in-frame rearrangements. Part of the clones is not present; checked against another copy, under half of the missing clones reflect an unresolved V gene, and the others are unexplained. This sample is represented by about 77,000 clones; under 95% of them were singletons. The ten largest account for approximately 5% of the sample. According to the study, the label for this sample's time point signals: about 28 days (+/-7) after the second vaccine dose. The specimen comprised peripheral blood, sampled 28 days after the second AZD1222 dose. All receptors derive from an adult who received the AZD1222 COVID-19 vaccine.

The chain carries TRBV11-3 and TRBJ2-5; a weak D match, TRBD1 (5 bases). CDR1 is SGHNT and CDR2 is YENEEA in the germline V gene. CDR3 length: 14 amino acids. The germline V and J ends were trimmed by 2 bases and 1 base, with 8 bases remaining between them. The CDR3 DNA sequence: TGTGCCAGCAGCTTAAGGGGCAGCCAAGAGACCCAGTACTTC. Translating it yields CASSLRGSQETQYF.

This clone was seen a few times. The rearrangement uses TRBV9 and TRBJ1-2; D unresolved. Trimming pared 0 bases from V and 6 bases from J, leaving 12 bases between. Germline V gene lookup returns CDR1 SGDLS and CDR2 YYNGEE. The CDR3 spans 14 residues. CDR3 nucleotide sequence: TGTGCCAGCAGCGTAGACAATCGCGGGGATGGCTACACCTTC. Translation gives CASSVDNRGDGYTF.

CDR3 loop: CASSSILASGEETQYF. DNA of the CDR3: TGTGCCAGCAGTTCAATTCTGGCTAGCGGGGAAGAGACCCAGTACTTC. The chain uses TRBV7-2 and TRBJ2-5; 9 bases are shared with TRBD2. The V gene end was trimmed by 6 bases and the J gene end by 3 bases; junction bases not matched to a gene: 11. The length of the CDR3 is 16 residues. Looked up from germline, CDR1 is SGHTA and CDR2 is FQGNSA.

The chain joins TRBV15 to TRBJ1-2; D unclear. V was trimmed by 6 bases and J by 5 bases, leaving 16 bases between them. The CDR3 runs 14 residues. Per the germline V gene, CDR1 is LNHNV and CDR2 is YYDKDF (reference sequence). The CDR3 bases are TGTGCCACCAGAATTACCGGAGGTCGTTATGGCTACACCTTC. It specifies CATRITGGRYGYTF.

The rearrangement uses TRBV21-1 and TRBJ1-2. TRBV21-1 is shown as a pseudogene. The CDR3 is made up of 11 amino acids. CDR3 nucleotide sequence: TGTGCCAGCATCCTAAGCTATGGCTACACCTTC. Encoded protein: CASILSYGYTF.